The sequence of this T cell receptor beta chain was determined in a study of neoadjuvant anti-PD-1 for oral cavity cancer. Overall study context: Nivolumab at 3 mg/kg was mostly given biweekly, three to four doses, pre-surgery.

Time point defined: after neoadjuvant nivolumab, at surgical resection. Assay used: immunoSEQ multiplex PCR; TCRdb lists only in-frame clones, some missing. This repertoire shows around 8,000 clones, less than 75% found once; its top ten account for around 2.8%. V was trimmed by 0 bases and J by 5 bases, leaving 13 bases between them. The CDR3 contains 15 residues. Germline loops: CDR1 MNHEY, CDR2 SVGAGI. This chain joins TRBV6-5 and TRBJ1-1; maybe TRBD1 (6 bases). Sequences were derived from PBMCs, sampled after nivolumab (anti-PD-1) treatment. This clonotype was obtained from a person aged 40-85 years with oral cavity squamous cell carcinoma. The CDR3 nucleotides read TGTGCCAGCAGTTACTCGGCAGGGGCGTGGACTGAAGCTTTCTTT. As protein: CASSYSAGAWTEAFF.